This T cell receptor (beta chain) derives from a study of cytomegalovirus exposure and HLA in healthy donors. The PCR employed 60 Vbeta primers together with 13 Jbeta primers. The repertoire was sequenced with immunoSEQ multiplex PCR; TCRdb's copy has only in-frame clones and lacks some. The data show approximately 100,000 clones, approximately 85% seen once. Sequencing used PBMCs. This TCR derives from a man aged 30 to 39 in good health and CMV-seronegative.

The CDR3: CASNRGDREHNEQFF. The CDR3 nucleotides read TGCGCCAGCAATCGGGGGGACAGGGAGCACAATGAGCAGTTCTTC. This sequence joins TRBV5-1 and TRBJ2-1, with 9 positions matching TRBD1. The germline gives CDR1 SGHRS, CDR2 YFSETQ. The V and J ends lost 6 bases and 5 bases, in that order; junction bases with no gene match: 9. CDR3 length: 15 residues. Based on the CDR3 plus reference TRBV5-1 and TRBJ2-1, the full variable domain is KAGVTQTPRYLIKTRGQQVTLSCSPISGHRSVSWYQQTPGQGLQFLFEYFSETQRNKGNFPGRFSGRQFSNSRSEMNVSTLELGDSALYLCASNRGDREHNEQFFGPGTRLTVL.